The 13 T cell receptor beta chains below all came from one sample that was sequenced in a study of beta chain features in type 1 diabetes. Study-wide points: A moderate, significant TCRB CDR3 shortening appeared in type 1 diabetes across four CD4+ subsets.

As every portion of the isolated RNA was reverse transcribed, the sequencing read expressed TCRB transcripts. Using immunoSEQ multiplex PCR, the repertoire was profiled, and TCRdb retains in-frame clones only, with some absent. The table lists some 350,000 clones, roughly 13% of them singletons. These receptors' antigens are unknown. Sequencing was carried out using naive CD4+ T cells from blood. Receptors originate from a woman under 30 with type 1 diabetes.

The chain employs TRBV7-2 and TRBJ1-2; TRBD1 aligns across 10 bases. This CDR3 is 15 amino acids long. CDR1 and CDR2 from the germline V gene are SGHTA and FQGNSA. Trimming cost V 5 bases and J 8 bases; bases outside gene matches: 11. The CDR3 DNA is TGTGCCAGCAGCCCGAGGGGGACAGGGGCCCGGGGCTACACCTTC. Its protein is CASSPRGTGARGYTF.

The chain is built from TRBV29-1 and TRBJ2-3; D possibly corresponds to TRBD1 (6 bases). Germline V lookup: CDR1 SQVTM, CDR2 ANQGSEA. Deletions cut 4 bases from V and 2 bases from J, with 10 bases between. The CDR3 is 13 amino acids. DNA for the CDR3: TGCAGCGTTGTCGGACAGTACACAGATACGCAGTATTTT. It specifies CSVVGQYTDTQYF.

This chain links TRBV6-6 with TRBJ2-7, with TRBD1 identical over 8 bases. Per the germline V gene, CDR1 is MNHNY and CDR2 is SVGAGI (reference sequence). J lost 2 bases, V lost 5 bases, and 2 bases had no gene match. CDR3 length: 13 amino acids. The CDR3 is CASSGQGTYEQYF. DNA for the CDR3: TGTGCCAGCAGTGGACAGGGTACCTACGAGCAGTACTTC.

In this sample, this clone turned up a few times. The chain recombines TRBV9 with TRBJ2-1; no clear D gene. Germline CDR1 reads SGDLS; CDR2 reads YYNGEE. The CDR3 covers 13 residues. Trimming took off 0 bases at V and 4 bases at J, with 5 bases between the two ends. The CDR3 loop reads CASSVAQYNEQFF. CDR3 coding DNA: TGTGCCAGCAGCGTAGCCCAGTACAATGAGCAGTTCTTC.

V is TRBV7-9 and J is TRBJ1-1; 9 bases fit TRBD1. The trim removed 5 bases at V and 4 bases at J, leaving 8 bases unmatched. Per germline, CDR1 SEHNR and CDR2 FQNEAQ (reference sequence). The CDR3 length is 15 residues. CDR3 DNA sequence: TGTGCCAGCAGCGAACAGGGGGCCGGGGTCACTGAAGCTTTCTTT. This encodes CASSEQGAGVTEAFF.

There are a few counts of this clone. J is TRBJ2-7 and V is TRBV28, with unresolved D. The CDR3 covers 12 residues. V was cut by 2 bases and J by 4 bases, with 6 bases left in between. Germline V lookup: CDR1 MDHEN, CDR2 SYDVKM. The CDR3 coding sequence is TGTGCCAGCAGTTTACTGAGGTACGAGCAGTACTTC. As protein: CASSLLRYEQYF.

The chain links TRBV19 to TRBJ1-5; the D is unclear. This CDR3 has 14 amino acids. The V end was cut by 5 bases, the J end by 7 bases, with 15 bases between. CDR1 LNHDA and CDR2 SQIVND come from the germline V gene (reference sequence). CDR3 region: CASSPPIGIQPQHF. CDR3 bases: TGTGCCAGTAGTCCTCCGATCGGGATCCAGCCCCAGCATTTT.

This chain connects TRBV7-9 to TRBJ1-2; 8 bases map to TRBD1. Germline values: CDR1 SEHNR, CDR2 FQNEAQ (reference sequence). V shed 5 bases and J 4 bases; nucleotides not matched to a gene: 6. This CDR3 is built from 14 residues. CDR3 nucleotides: TGTGCCAGCAGCCGTGGACAGGGAGGCTATGGCTACACCTTC. This translates into CASSRGQGGYGYTF.

This clone was seen a handful of times. Other DNA sequences from this sample encode an identical CDR3 as well. The chain has TRBV5-6 and TRBJ1-1, with D unresolved. Germline CDR1 SGHDT, CDR2 YYEEEE. This CDR3 has 11 amino acids. Between the trimmed V and J ends, which lost 1 base and 8 bases, there was a span of 6 bases. In DNA form, the CDR3 reads TGTGCCAGCAGCTTGAGAGGGGAAGCTTTCTTT. It is translated as CASSLRGEAFF.

In its sample, this clone was seen a few times. The chain couples TRBV28 to TRBJ1-1; the D gene is possibly TRBD1 (6 bases). V was trimmed by 6 bases and J by 5 bases, leaving 10 bases between them. CDR1 MDHEN and CDR2 SYDVKM come from the germline V gene. This CDR3 is built from 12 residues. The CDR3 nucleotides are TGTGCCAGCAGAGCAGGGGAAACTGAAGCTTTCTTT. Protein sequence: CASRAGETEAFF.

This sequence joins TRBV6-6 and TRBJ1-1, with 8 nucleotides matching TRBD1. Germline CDR1 MNHNY, CDR2 SVGAGI (reference sequence). CDR3 length equals 15 residues. The V gene end was trimmed by 6 bases and the J gene end by 11 bases; junction bases not matched to a gene: 17. The CDR3 loop is CASSPDRGARFPAFF. Here the CDR3 DNA reads TGTGCCAGCAGCCCCGACAGGGGCGCAAGATTTCCGGCTTTCTTT.

V and J are TRBV5-1 and TRBJ1-1; D gene uncertain. The CDR3 loop spans 11 amino acids. With 4 bases removed from V and 11 bases from J, the gap between germline ends came to 12 bases. CDR1 and CDR2 (germline): SGHRS, YFSETQ. The CDR3 is CASSPGGMAFF. Written as DNA, the CDR3 is TGCGCCAGCAGCCCGGGAGGGATGGCTTTCTTT.

The CDR3 DNA follows: TGTGCCAGTAGTAATATGGTCCGGGCAGGGTTTCAGCCCCAGCATTTT. Residues: CASSNMVRAGFQPQHF. The chain links TRBV19 to TRBJ1-5, with D maybe TRBD1 (5 bases). Looked up from germline, CDR1 is LNHDA and CDR2 is SQIVND (reference sequence). The length of the CDR3 is 16 residues. The germline V and J ends were trimmed by 4 bases and 6 bases, with 19 bases remaining between them. Drawing the rest from reference TRBV19 and TRBJ1-5, the complete variable domain is DGGITQSPKYLFRKEGQNVTLSCEQNLNHDAMYWYRQDPGQGLRLIYYSQIVNDFQKGDIAEGYSVSREKKESFPLTVTSAQKNPTAFYLCASSNMVRAGFQPQHFGDGTRLSIL.